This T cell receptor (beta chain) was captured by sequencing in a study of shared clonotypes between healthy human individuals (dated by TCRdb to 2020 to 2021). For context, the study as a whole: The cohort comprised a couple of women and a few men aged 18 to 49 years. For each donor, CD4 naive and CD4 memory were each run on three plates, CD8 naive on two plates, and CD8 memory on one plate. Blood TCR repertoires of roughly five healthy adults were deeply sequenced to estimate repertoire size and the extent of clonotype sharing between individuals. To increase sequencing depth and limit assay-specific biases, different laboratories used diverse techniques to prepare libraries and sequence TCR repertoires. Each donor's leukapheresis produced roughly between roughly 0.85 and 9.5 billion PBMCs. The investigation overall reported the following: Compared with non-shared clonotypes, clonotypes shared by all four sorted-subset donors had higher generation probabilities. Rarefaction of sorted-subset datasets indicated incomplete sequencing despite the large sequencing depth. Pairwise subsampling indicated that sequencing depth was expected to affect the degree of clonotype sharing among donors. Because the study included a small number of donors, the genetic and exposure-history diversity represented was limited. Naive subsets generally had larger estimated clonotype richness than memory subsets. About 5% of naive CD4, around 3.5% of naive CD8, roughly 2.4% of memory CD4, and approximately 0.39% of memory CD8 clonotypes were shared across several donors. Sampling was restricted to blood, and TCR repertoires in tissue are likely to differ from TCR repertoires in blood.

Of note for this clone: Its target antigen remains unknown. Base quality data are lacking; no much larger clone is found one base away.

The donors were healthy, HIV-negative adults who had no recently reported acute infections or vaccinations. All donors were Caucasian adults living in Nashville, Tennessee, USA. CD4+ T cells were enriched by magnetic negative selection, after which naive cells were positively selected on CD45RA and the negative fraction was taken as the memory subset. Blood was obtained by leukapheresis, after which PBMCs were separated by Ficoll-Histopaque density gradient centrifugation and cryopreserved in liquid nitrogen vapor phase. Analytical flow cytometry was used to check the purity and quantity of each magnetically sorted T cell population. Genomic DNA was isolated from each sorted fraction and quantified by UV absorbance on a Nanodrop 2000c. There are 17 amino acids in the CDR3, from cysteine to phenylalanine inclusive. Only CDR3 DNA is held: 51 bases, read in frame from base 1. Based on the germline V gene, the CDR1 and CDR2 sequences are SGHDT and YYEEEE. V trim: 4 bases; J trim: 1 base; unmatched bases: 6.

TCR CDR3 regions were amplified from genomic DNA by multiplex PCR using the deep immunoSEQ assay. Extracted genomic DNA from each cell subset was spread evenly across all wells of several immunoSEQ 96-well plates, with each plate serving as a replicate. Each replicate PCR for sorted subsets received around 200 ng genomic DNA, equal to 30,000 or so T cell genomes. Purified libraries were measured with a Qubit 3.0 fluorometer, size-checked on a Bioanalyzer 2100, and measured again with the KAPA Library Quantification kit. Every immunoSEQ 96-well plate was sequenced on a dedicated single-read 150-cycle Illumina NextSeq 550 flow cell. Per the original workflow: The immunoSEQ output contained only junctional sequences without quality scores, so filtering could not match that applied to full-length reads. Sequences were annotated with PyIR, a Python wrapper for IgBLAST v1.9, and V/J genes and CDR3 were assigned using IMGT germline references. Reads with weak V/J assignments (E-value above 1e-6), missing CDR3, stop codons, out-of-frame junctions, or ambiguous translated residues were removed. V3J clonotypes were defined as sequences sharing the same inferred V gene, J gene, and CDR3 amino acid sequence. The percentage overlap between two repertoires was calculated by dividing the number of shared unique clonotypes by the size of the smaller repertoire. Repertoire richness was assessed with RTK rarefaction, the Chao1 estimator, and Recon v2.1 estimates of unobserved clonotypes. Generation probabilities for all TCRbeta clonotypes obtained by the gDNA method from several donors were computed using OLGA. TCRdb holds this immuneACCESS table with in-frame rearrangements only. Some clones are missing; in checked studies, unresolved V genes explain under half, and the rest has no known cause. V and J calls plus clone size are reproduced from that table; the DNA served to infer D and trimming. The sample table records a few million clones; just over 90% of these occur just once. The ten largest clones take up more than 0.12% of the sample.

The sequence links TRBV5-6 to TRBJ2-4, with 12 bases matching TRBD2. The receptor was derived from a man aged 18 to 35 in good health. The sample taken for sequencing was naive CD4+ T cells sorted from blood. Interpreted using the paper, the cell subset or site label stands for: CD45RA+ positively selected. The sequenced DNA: TGTGCCAGCAGCAGGAAGGGACTAGCGGGTGCCAAAAACATTCAGTACTTC. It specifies CASSRKGLAGAKNIQYF.